This entry lists 11 T cell receptor beta chains sequenced from one sample in a study of cytomegalovirus exposure and HLA in healthy donors. 13 Jbeta primers and 60 Vbeta primers were used for the PCR. TCRdb's table, derived via immunoSEQ multiplex PCR, lists solely in-frame clones and lacks some. The sample includes 150,000 to 200,000 clones, 70% to 75% seen only once; the top ten take about 4.3%. The material sequenced was PBMCs. All receptors come from a man aged 18-30 years in good health and CMV-seropositive.

This clone was found a few times. The CDR3 reads CASSSTLQGRAKYEQYV. As DNA, the CDR3 is TGTGCCAGCAGCTCCACTTTACAGGGTAGGGCCAAATACGAGCAGTACGTC. This chain links TRBV5-6 with TRBJ2-7, with D maybe TRBD1 (6 bases). Trimming removed 3 bases at V and 4 bases at J, with 23 bases between. CDR1 and CDR2 from the germline V gene are SGHDT and YYEEEE. The CDR3 extends over 17 amino acids.

The chain has TRBV30 and TRBJ2-5; 15 bases map to TRBD2. Germline V gene data show CDR1 as GTSNPN and CDR2 as SVGIG (reference sequence). Trimming took 0 bases from V and 2 from J; bases not matched to a gene: 1. The CDR3 runs 16 residues. The CDR3 DNA follows: TGTGCCTGGAGTGTAGGGACTAGCGGGGGGCAAGAGACCCAGTACTTC. Translated: CAWSVGTSGGQETQYF.

The chain carries TRBV9 and TRBJ2-2; the D gene is possibly TRBD2 (6 bases). This CDR3 contains 15 residues. Looked up from germline, CDR1 is SGDLS and CDR2 is YYNGEE. V was clipped by 0 bases and J by 1 base, with 7 bases between them. CDR3 protein: CASSVAGVNTGELFF. The CDR3 bases are TGTGCCAGCAGCGTAGCGGGAGTGAACACCGGGGAGCTGTTTTTT.

The rearrangement uses TRBV6-5 and TRBJ2-2, with D possibly being TRBD1 (5 bases). Trimming removed 2 bases from V and 3 bases from J, with 13 bases in between. The CDR3 is made up of 16 amino acids. Looked up from germline, CDR1 is MNHEY and CDR2 is SVGAGI. CDR3 protein: CASSYNPRVYTGELFF. CDR3 bases: TGTGCCAGCAGTTACAACCCCAGGGTGTACACCGGGGAGCTGTTTTTT.

The rearrangement links TRBV30 to TRBJ2-2; TRBD2 matches 11 bases. There are 18 residues in the CDR3. CDR1 GTSNPN and CDR2 SVGIG come from the germline V gene (reference sequence). J gave up 4 bases and V 1 base, and 11 bases lay outside the gene matches. CDR3 in DNA: TGTGCCTGGAGTGGGTTTAGCGGGGGGGATCGAGGCACCGGGGAGCTGTTTTTT. It specifies CAWSGFSGGDRGTGELFF.

V usage is TRBV5-1 and J usage is TRBJ2-1; D unresolved. Germline-derived CDR1 and CDR2 are SGHRS and YFSETQ. This CDR3 contains 15 residues. The ends were cut back, 3 bases at V and 4 bases at J, with 14 bases in the middle. The CDR3: CASSSEDPSYNEQFF. The CDR3 coding sequence is TGCGCCAGCAGCTCCGAGGATCCGAGTTACAATGAGCAGTTCTTC. The full variable domain, rest sourced from reference TRBV5-1 and TRBJ2-1, is KAGVTQTPRYLIKTRGQQVTLSCSPISGHRSVSWYQQTPGQGLQFLFEYFSETQRNKGNFPGRFSGRQFSNSRSEMNVSTLELGDSALYLCASSSEDPSYNEQFFGPGTRLTVL.

The V call is TRBV5-5, the J call TRBJ2-6, with D possibly being TRBD1 (6 bases). V shed 2 bases and J shed 4 bases, with 10 bases lying between them. The CDR3 is 15 residues long. CDR1 and CDR2 (germline): SGHKS, YYEKEE (reference sequence). DNA of the CDR3: TGTGCCAGCAGCTTACAGGGATCCGGGGCCAACGTCCTGACTTTC. It translates to CASSLQGSGANVLTF.

CDR3: CASSIGQGNYYEQFF. CDR3 nucleotides: TGTGCCAGCAGTATCGGACAGGGCAATTACTATGAGCAGTTCTTC. The chain combines TRBV28 with TRBJ2-1; 8 bases are shared with TRBD1. The germline CDR1 and CDR2 sequences are MDHEN and SYDVKM. V gave up 5 bases and J gave up 8 bases; unmatched junction bases: 11. This CDR3 comprises 15 residues. Complete variable domain (other parts from reference TRBV28 and TRBJ2-1): DVKVTQSSRYLVKRTGEKVFLECVQDMDHENMFWYRQDPGLGLRLIYFSYDVKMKEKGDIPEGYSVSREKKERFSLILESASTNQTSMYLCASSIGQGNYYEQFFGPGTRLTVL.

This clone was detected a few times. The CDR3 is CASSEMPGGYGYTF. The CDR3 bases are TGTGCCAGCAGTGAAATGCCGGGGGGTTATGGCTACACCTTC. The chain links TRBV2 to TRBJ1-2, with a weak D call TRBD1 (5 bases). The CDR3 runs to 14 residues. CDR1 SNHLY and CDR2 FYNNEI come from the germline V gene. The germline V and J ends were trimmed by 2 bases and 5 bases, with 12 bases remaining between them.

The chain links TRBV6-5 to TRBJ1-3; no clear D. The CDR3 totals 12 residues. The germline V and J ends were trimmed by 8 bases and 8 bases, with 13 bases remaining between them. Germline lookup yields CDR1 MNHEY and CDR2 SVGAGI. The CDR3 reads CASRRSGDTIYF. The DNA of the CDR3 is TGTGCCAGCCGTAGGTCCGGGGACACCATATATTTT.

This chain connects TRBV5-4 to TRBJ2-1; D possibly corresponds to TRBD2 (7 bases). Germline CDR1 and CDR2: SGHNT and YYREEE (reference sequence). The V end was cut by 5 bases, the J end by 6 bases, with 15 bases between. The CDR3 totals 14 residues. The CDR3 DNA follows: TGTGCCAGCAGTCCTGGGAGGGGGGGCAATGAGCAGTTCTTC. This sequence encodes CASSPGRGGNEQFF.